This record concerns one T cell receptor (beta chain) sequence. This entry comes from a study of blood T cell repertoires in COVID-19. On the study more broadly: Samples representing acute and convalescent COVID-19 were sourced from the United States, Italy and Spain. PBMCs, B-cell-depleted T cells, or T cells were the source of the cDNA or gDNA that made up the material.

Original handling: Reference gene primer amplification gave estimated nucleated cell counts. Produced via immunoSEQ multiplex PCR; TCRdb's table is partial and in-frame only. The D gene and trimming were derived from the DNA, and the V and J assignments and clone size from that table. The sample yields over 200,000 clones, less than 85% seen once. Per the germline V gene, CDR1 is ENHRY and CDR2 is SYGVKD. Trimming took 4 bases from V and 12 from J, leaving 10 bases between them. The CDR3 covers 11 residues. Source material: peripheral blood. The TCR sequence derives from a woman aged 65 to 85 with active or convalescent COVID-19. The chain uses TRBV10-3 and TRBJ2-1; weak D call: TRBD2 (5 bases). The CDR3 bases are TGTGCCATCAGTGTACTAGGGTGGCAGTTCTTC. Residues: CAISVLGWQFF.